This T cell receptor (beta chain) is drawn from a study of T cells in tuberculosis. The V gene end was trimmed by 4 bases and the J gene end by 3 bases; junction bases not matched to a gene: 4. The CDR3 length is 14 residues. Germline CDR1 reads SGHVS; CDR2 reads FNYEAQ. As to time point: new active TB diagnosis, blood taken before or within 7 days of starting treatment. The table came from immunoSEQ multiplex PCR; TCRdb's copy has only in-frame clones and leaves some out. The sample lists 30,000 to 40,000 clones, roughly 93% occurring once. The chain carries TRBV7-6 and TRBJ2-3, with TRBD2 matching 7 bases. The sample consisted of PBMCs, taken at tuberculosis diagnosis. This sequence originates from an adult with tuberculosis. The CDR3 DNA follows: TGTGCCAGCAGCTGGGGGGGTGGTACAGATACGCAGTATTTT. It translates to CASSWGGGTDTQYF.